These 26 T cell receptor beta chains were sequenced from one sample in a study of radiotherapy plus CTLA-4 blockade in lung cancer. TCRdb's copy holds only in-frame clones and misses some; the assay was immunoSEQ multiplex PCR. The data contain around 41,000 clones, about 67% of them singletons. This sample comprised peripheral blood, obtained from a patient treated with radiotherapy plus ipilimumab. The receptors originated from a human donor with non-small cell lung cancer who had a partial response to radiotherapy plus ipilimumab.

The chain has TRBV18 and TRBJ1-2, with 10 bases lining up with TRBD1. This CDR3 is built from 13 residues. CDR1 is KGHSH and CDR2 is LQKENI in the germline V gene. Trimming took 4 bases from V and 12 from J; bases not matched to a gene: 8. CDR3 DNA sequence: TGTGCCAGCTCACTGGACAGGGGGAGTGAGGACACCTTC. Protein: CASSLDRGSEDTF.

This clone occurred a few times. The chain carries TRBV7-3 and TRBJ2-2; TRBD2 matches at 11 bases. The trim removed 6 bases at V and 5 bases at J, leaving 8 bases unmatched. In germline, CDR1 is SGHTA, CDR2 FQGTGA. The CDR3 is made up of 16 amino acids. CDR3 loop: CASSPGLADATGELFF. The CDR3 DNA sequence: TGTGCCAGCAGTCCGGGACTAGCGGATGCTACCGGGGAGCTGTTTTTT.

The CDR3 is CASSQDSGIPGELFF. The CDR3 nucleotides read TGCGCCAGCAGCCAAGATTCAGGGATCCCCGGGGAGCTGTTTTTT. The gene calls are TRBV4-3 and TRBJ2-2, with D possibly matching TRBD1 (5 bases). CDR1 is LGHNA and CDR2 is YSLEER in the germline V gene. V was clipped by 0 bases and J by 6 bases, with 11 bases between them. The CDR3 has 15 amino acids.

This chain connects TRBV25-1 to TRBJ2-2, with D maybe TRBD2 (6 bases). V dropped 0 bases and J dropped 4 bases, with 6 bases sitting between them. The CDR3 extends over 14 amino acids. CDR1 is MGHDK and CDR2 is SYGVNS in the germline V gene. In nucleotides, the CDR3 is TGTGCCAGCAGTGAATACGGGAGCACCGGGGAGCTGTTTTTT. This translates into CASSEYGSTGELFF.

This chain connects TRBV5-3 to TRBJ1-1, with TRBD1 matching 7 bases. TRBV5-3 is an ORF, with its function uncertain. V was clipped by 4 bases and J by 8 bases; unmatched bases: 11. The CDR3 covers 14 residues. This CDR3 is CARSQWTGRAEAFF. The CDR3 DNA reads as TGTGCCAGAAGCCAATGGACAGGTAGAGCGGAAGCTTTCTTT.

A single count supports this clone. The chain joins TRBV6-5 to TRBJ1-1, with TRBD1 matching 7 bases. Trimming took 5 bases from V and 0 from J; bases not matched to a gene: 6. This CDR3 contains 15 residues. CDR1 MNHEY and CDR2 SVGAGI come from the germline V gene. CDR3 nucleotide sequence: TGTGCCAGCAGTCCTCCGGACAGGATGAACACTGAAGCTTTCTTT. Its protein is CASSPPDRMNTEAFF.

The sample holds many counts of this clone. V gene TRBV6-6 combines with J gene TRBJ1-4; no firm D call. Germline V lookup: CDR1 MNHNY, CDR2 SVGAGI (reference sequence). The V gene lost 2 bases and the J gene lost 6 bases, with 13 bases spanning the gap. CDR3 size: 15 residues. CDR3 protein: CASSYLRGSHEKLFF. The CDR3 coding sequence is TGTGCCAGCAGTTACCTCCGGGGATCTCATGAAAAACTGTTTTTT.

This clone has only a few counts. For the CDR3, the DNA is TGTGCCAGCAGCCTGTCGGGGGGGGCCCCCTACGAGCAGTACTTC. This gives the protein CASSLSGGAPYEQYF. The chain joins TRBV11-2 to TRBJ2-7; 8 bases match TRBD2. V dropped 5 bases and J dropped 2; count of bases not matched to a gene: 8. Looked up from germline, CDR1 is SGHAT and CDR2 is FQNNGV. This CDR3 is 15 amino acids long.

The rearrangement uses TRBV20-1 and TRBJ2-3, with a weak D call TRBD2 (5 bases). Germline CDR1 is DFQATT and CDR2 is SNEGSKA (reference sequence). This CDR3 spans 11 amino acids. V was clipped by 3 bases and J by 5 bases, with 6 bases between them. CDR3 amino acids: CSASGGDTQYF. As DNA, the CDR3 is TGCAGTGCTAGTGGAGGAGATACGCAGTATTTT.

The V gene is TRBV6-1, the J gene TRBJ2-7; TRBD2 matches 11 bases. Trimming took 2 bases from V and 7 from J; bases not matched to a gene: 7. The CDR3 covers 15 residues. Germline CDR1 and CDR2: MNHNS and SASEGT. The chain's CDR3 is CASSEPTSGRVEQYF. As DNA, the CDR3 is TGTGCCAGCAGTGAACCTACTAGCGGGAGAGTTGAGCAGTACTTC.

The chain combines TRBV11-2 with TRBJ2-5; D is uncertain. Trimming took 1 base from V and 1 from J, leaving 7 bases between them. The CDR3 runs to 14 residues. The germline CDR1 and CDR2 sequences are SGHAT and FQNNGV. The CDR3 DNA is TGTGCCAGCAGCTTAGGGGCTACCCAAGAGACCCAGTACTTC. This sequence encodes CASSLGATQETQYF.

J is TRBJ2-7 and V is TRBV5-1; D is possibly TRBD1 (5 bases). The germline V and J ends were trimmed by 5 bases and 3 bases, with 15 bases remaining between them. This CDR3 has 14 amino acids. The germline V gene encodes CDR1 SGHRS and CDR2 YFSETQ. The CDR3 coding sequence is TGCGCCAGCAGAAGGGGCAGTCATGACTACGAGCAGTACTTC. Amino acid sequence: CASRRGSHDYEQYF.

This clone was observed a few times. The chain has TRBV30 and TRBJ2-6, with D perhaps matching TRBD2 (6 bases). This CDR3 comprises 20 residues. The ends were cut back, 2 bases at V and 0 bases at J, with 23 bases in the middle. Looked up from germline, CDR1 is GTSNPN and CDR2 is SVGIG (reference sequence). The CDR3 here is CAWSRFLGRRSNSGANVLTF. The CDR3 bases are TGTGCCTGGAGTAGGTTCCTCGGGAGAAGGTCGAACTCTGGGGCCAACGTCCTGACTTTC. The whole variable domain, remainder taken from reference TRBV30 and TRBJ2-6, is SQTIHQWPATLVQPVGSPLSLECTVEGTSNPNLYWYRQAAGRGLQLLFYSVGIGQISSEVPQNLSASRPQDRQFILSSKKLLLSDSGFYLCAWSRFLGRRSNSGANVLTFGAGSRLTVL.

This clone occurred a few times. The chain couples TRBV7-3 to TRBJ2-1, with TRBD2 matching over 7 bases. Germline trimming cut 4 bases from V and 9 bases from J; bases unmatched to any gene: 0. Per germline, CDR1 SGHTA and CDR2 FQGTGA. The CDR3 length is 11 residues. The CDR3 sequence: CASSSGGEQFF. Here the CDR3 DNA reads TGTGCCAGCAGCTCGGGGGGTGAGCAGTTCTTC.

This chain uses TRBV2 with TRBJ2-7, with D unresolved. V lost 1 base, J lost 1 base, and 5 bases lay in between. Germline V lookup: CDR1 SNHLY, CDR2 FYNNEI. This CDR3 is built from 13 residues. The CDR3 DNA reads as TGTGCCAGCAGTGAAGACATTTCCTACGAGCAGTACTTC. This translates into CASSEDISYEQYF.

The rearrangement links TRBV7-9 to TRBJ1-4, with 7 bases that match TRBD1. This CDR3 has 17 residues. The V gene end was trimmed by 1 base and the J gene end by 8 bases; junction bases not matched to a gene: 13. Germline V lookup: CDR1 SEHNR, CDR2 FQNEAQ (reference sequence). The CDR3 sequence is CASSLGSLGQNFEKLFF. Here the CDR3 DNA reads TGTGCCAGCAGCTTAGGAAGCCTGGGACAGAACTTCGAAAAACTGTTTTTT.

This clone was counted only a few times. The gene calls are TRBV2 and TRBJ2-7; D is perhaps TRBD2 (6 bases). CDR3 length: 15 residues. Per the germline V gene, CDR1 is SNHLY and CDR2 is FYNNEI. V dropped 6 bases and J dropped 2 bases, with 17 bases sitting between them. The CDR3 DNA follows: TGTGCCAGCAGCCCAAGGGGACTTACGACCTACGAGCAGTACTTC. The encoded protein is CASSPRGLTTYEQYF.

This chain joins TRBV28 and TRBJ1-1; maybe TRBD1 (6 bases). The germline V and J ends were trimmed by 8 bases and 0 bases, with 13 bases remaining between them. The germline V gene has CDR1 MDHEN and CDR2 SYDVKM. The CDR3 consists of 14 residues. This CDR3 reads CASSGGPLNTEAFF. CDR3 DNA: TGTGCCAGCTCGGGGGGCCCTTTGAACACTGAAGCTTTCTTT.

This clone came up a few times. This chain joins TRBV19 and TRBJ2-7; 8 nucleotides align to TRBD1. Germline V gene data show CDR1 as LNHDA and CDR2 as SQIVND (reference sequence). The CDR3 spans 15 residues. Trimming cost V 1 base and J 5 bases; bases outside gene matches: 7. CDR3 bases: TGTGCCAGTAGTATAGGCCAGGACAGGGCCCACGAGCAGTACTTC. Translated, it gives CASSIGQDRAHEQYF.

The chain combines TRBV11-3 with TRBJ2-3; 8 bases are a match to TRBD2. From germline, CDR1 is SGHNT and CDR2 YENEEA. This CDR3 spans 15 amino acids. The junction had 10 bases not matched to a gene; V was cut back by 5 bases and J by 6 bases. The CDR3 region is CASSQNSGMSDTQYF. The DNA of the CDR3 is TGTGCCAGCAGCCAAAATAGCGGGATGTCGGATACGCAGTATTTT. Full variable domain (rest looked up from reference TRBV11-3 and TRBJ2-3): EAGVVQSPRYKIIEKKQPVAFWCNPISGHNTLYWYLQNLGQGPELLIRYENEEAVDDSQLPKDRFSAERLKGVDSTLKIQPAELGDSAVYLCASSQNSGMSDTQYFGPGTRLTVL.

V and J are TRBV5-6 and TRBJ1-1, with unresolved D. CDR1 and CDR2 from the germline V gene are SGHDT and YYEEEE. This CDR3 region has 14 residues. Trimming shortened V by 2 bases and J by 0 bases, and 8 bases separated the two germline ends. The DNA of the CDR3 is TGTGCCAGCAGCTTCAGAGACATGAACACTGAAGCTTTCTTT. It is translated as CASSFRDMNTEAFF.

For the CDR3, the DNA is TGTGCCAGCAGCTTGAGTAAGGGGGCGTACTCTGAAGCTTTCTTT. This sequence encodes CASSLSKGAYSEAFF. This chain links TRBV5-4 with TRBJ1-1; 7 bases map to TRBD1. The trim removed 1 base at V and 6 bases at J, leaving 9 bases unmatched. Germline values: CDR1 SGHNT, CDR2 YYREEE (reference sequence). The CDR3 length is 15 residues.

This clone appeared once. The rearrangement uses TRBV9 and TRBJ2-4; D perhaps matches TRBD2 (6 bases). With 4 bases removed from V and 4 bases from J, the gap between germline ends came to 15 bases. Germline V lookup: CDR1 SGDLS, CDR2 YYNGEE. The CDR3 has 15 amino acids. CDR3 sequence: CASSPSTGTKNIQYF. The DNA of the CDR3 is TGTGCCAGCAGCCCCAGTACCGGGACTAAAAACATTCAGTACTTC.

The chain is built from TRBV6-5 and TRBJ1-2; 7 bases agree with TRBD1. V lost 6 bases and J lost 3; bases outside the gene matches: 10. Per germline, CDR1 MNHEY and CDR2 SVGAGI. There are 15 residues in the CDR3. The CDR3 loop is CASSPRQGRDYGYTF. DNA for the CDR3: TGTGCCAGCAGCCCTAGACAGGGTCGGGACTATGGCTACACCTTC.

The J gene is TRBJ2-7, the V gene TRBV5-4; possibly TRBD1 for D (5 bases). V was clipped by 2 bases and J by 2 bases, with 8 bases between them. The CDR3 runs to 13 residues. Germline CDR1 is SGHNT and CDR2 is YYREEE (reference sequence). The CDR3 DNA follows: TGTGCCAGCAGCTTTAGGGGCCCCTACGAGCAGTACTTC. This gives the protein CASSFRGPYEQYF.

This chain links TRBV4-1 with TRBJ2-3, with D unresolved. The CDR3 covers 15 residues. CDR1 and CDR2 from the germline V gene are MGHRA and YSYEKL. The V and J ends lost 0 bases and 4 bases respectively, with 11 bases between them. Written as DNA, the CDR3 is TGCGCCAGCAGCCAAGATGAGCGTTCAGCAGATACGCAGTATTTT. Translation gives CASSQDERSADTQYF.